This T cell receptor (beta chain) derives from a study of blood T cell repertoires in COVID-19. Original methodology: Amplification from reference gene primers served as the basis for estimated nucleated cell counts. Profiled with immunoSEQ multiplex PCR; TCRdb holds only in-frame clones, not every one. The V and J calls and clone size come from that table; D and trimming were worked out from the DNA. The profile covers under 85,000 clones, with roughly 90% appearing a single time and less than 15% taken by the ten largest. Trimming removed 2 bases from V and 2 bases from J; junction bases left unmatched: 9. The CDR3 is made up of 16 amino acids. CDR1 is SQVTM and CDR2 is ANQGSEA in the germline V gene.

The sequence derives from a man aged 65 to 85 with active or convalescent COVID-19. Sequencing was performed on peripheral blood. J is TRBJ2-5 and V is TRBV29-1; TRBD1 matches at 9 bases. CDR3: CSVEIYGTGIQETQYF. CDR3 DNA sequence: TGCAGCGTTGAAATATACGGGACAGGGATACAAGAGACCCAGTACTTC.